These 8 T cell receptor beta chains originate from one sample sequenced in a study of blood T cell repertoires in COVID-19. The data were produced by immunoSEQ multiplex PCR, yet TCRdb's version contains in-frame clones alone and is incomplete. In the table there are roughly 190,000 clones, less than 80% of which are singletons. The sample was peripheral blood. These receptors came from a woman aged 45-65 years with acute or convalescent COVID-19.

The rearrangement uses TRBV19 and TRBJ1-2; D is uncertain. This CDR3 has 13 amino acids. Germline values: CDR1 LNHDA, CDR2 SQIVND (reference sequence). Trimming took 2 bases from V and 8 from J, leaving 12 bases between them. In nucleotides, the CDR3 is TGTGCCAGTAGTATAAGACGGGCGGGCGGCTACACCTTC. As protein: CASSIRRAGGYTF.

The chain carries TRBV4-1 and TRBJ2-2; 13 bases are shared with TRBD2. The CDR3 contains 16 residues. Trimming removed 4 bases from V and 5 bases from J; junction bases left unmatched: 4. CDR1 MGHRA and CDR2 YSYEKL come from the germline V gene. The CDR3 protein is CASSRQTSGGTGELFF. In nucleotides, the CDR3 is TGCGCCAGCAGCCGCCAGACTAGCGGGGGGACCGGGGAGCTGTTTTTT.

The chain links TRBV5-6 to TRBJ2-2, with D perhaps TRBD1 (7 bases). CDR1 SGHDT and CDR2 YYEEEE come from the germline V gene. Trimming left V 5 bases short and J 1 base short, with 9 bases between. This CDR3 is built from 14 residues. The CDR3 spells CASRRDRNTGELFF. CDR3 coding DNA: TGTGCCAGCAGGCGGGACAGGAACACCGGGGAGCTGTTTTTT.

The chain has TRBV12-5 and TRBJ1-6, with no clear D. The CDR3 runs to 14 residues. Germline-derived CDR1 and CDR2 are LGHNT and FRNRAP. Trimming took off 5 bases at V and 9 bases at J, with 14 bases between the two ends. In DNA form, the CDR3 reads TGTGCTAGTGGTCCCCTATTAAGATCTTCACCCCTCCACTTT. It translates to CASGPLLRSSPLHF. The complete variable domain, with remaining parts taken from reference TRBV12-5 and TRBJ1-6, reads DARVTQTPRHKVTEMGQEVTMRCQPILGHNTVFWYRQTMMQGLELLAYFRNRAPLDDSGMPKDRFSAEMPDATLATLKIQPSEPRDSAVYFCASGPLLRSSPLHFGNGTRLTVT.

The chain couples TRBV7-9 to TRBJ1-3, with D possibly being TRBD1 (5 bases). Per the germline V gene, CDR1 is SEHNR and CDR2 is FQNEAQ (reference sequence). This CDR3 has 17 amino acids. V lost 5 bases and J lost 5, with 22 bases in between. The CDR3: CASSPTPTGTPRNTIYF. The CDR3 nucleotides are TGTGCCAGCAGCCCCACCCCAACCGGGACTCCAAGAAACACCATATATTTT.

This clone was picked up one time. The gene calls are TRBV5-6 and TRBJ2-3; 8 bases line up with TRBD2. The length of the CDR3 is 16 residues. Per germline, CDR1 SGHDT and CDR2 YYEEEE. Losses at the gene ends were 6 bases for V and 0 bases for J; bases not matched to a gene: 9. The CDR3 loop is CASTTDLAGSTDTQYF. The DNA of the CDR3 is TGTGCCAGCACCACGGACCTAGCGGGTAGCACAGATACGCAGTATTTT.

The V and J genes are TRBV18 and TRBJ2-3; D ambiguous. Trimming removed 2 bases from V and 1 base from J, with 10 bases in between. Germline CDR1 KGHSH, CDR2 LQKENI. This CDR3 spans 15 amino acids. CDR3 protein: CASSPGSTGTDTQYF. The CDR3 coding sequence is TGTGCCAGCTCACCAGGGTCGACTGGCACAGATACGCAGTATTTT. The full variable domain, completed using reference TRBV18 and TRBJ2-3, is NAGVMQNPRHLVRRRGQEARLRCSPMKGHSHVYWYRQLPEEGLKFMVYLQKENIIDESGMPKERFSAEFPKEGPSILRIQQVVRGDSAAYFCASSPGSTGTDTQYFGPGTRLTVL.

This clone was detected a few times. The CDR3 DNA is TGTGCCAGCAGCAAGAGGACAGGGGGCACTGAAGCTTTCTTT. Residues: CASSKRTGGTEAFF. The J gene is TRBJ1-1, the V gene TRBV21-1; no DNA check was done on the table's D call, TRBD1. TRBV21-1 is given as a pseudogene. This CDR3 contains 14 residues.